This T cell receptor beta chain was recorded in a study of CD8+ T cells in alopecia areata. Study-wide findings and caveats: There were also resident alphabeta T cells of normal skin sequenced in scalp samples.

Germline V gene data show CDR1 as MGHRA and CDR2 as YSYEKL. The CDR3 has 13 amino acids. V lost 6 bases to trimming and J lost 2 bases, with 9 bases between them. Regarding this clone: Its specificity is unknown.

The authors extracted RNA and reverse transcribed it into cDNA as the sequencing template. Assay used: immunoSEQ multiplex PCR; TCRdb lists only in-frame clones, some missing. Of about 200,000 clones listed, more than 55% are singletons. The sample consisted of CD8+ T cells sorted from blood. V and J are TRBV4-1 and TRBJ2-3; D remains ambiguous. The TCR comes from a human donor in good health. The CDR3 DNA reads as TGCGCCAGCAGTCTTATCCTCACAGATACGCAGTATTTT. This sequence encodes CASSLILTDTQYF.